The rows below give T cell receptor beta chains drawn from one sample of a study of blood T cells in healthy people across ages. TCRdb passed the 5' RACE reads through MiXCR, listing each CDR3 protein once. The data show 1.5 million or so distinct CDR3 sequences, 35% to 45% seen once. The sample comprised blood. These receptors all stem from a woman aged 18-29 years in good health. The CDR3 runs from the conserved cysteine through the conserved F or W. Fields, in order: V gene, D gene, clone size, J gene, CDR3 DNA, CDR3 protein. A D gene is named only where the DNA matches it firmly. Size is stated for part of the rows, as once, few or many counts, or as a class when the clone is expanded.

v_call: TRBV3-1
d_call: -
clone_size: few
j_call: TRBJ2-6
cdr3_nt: TGTGCCAGCAGCCCGAGGGGGCGGGAACTCTATAGCTCTGGGGCCAACGTCCTGACTTTC
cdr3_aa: CASSPRGRELYSSGANVLTF

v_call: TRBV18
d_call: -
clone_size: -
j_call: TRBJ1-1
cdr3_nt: TGTGCCAGCTCACCTAACACAGGGATGAACACTGAAGCTTTCTTT
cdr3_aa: CASSPNTGMNTEAFF

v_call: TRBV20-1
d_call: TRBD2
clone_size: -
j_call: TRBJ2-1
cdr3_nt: TGCAGTGCTTCTTCGGGACTAGCGGGGATCAATGAGCAGTTCTTC
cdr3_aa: CSASSGLAGINEQFF

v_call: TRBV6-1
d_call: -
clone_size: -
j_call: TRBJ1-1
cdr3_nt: TGTGCCAGCAGGATTGGACAGATAGAAGCTTTCTTT
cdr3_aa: CASRIGQIEAFF

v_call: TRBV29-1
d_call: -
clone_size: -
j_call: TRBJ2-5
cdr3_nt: TGCAGCGTTGTTCTCCCCCCTTTTTTCCCTAGCCTCCAAGAGACCCAGTACTTC
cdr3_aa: CSVVLPPFFPSLQETQYF

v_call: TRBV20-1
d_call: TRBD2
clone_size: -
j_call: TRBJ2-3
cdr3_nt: TGCAGTGGTGGACTAGCGGGGGCAGATACGCAGTATTTT
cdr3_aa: CSGGLAGADTQYF

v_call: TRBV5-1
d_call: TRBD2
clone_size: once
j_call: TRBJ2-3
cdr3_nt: TGCGCCAGCAGCCCACGGAAACCGGGACTAGCGGGAGACGGCACAGATACGCAGTATTTT
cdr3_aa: CASSPRKPGLAGDGTDTQYF

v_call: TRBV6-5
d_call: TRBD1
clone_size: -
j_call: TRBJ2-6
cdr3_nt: TGTGCCCCTGGGACAGGGGGCTATCACGTCCTGACTTTC
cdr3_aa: CAPGTGGYHVLTF

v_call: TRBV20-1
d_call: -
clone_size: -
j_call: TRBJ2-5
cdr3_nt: TGCAGTGCCCTTGCCGGGTACCAAGAGACCCAGTACTTC
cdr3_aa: CSALAGYQETQYF

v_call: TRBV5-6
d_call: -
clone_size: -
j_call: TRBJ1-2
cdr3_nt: TGTGCCAGCAGCGAAACAGGGACACCAGTCCCCCCCCACACCTTC
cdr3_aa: CASSETGTPVPPHTF

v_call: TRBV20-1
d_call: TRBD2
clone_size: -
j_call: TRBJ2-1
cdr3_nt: TGCAGTGCTAGAGATATGGCTAGCGGGAGTGTTATCAATGAGCAGTTCTTC
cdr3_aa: CSARDMASGSVINEQFF

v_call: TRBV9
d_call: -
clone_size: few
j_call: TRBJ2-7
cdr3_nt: TGTGCCAGCAGCGCCAGCGTTAGCTCCTACGAGCAGTACTTC
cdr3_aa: CASSASVSSYEQYF

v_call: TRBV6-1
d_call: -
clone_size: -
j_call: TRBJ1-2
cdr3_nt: TGTGCCAGCGTTGCGGGACATGTCTATGGCTACACCTTC
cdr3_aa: CASVAGHVYGYTF

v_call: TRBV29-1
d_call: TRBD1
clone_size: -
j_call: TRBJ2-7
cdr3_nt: TGCAGCGTCATCGGACCGGGACAGGGGTACGAGCAGTACTTC
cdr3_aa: CSVIGPGQGYEQYF

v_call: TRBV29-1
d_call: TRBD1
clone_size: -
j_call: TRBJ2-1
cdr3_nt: TGCAGCATCGACAGGGTCTCCTACAATGAGCAGTTCTTC
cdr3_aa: CSIDRVSYNEQFF